The T cell receptor (beta chain) under discussion was sequenced for a study of blood T cell repertoires in COVID-19. Looked up from germline, CDR1 is MNHEY and CDR2 is SVGAGI. This CDR3 has 13 residues. V shed 7 bases and J shed 1 base, with 10 bases lying between them. In the authors' workflow: Nucleated cell number was recorded as an estimate derived from reference gene primer amplification. TCRdb keeps only in-frame clones here, not all; method: immunoSEQ multiplex PCR. V and J calls plus clone size are reproduced from that table; the DNA served to infer D and trimming. Of about 240,000 clones listed, approximately 86% are singletons.

V usage is TRBV6-5 and J usage is TRBJ1-1; weak D call: TRBD1 (5 bases). The sequencing sample was made of PBMCs or T cells enriched from blood (not recorded which). The origin of this receptor is a woman between 35 and 50 years old with acute COVID-19. CDR3 region: CASKLGGNTEAFF. The CDR3, as DNA: TGTGCCAGCAAGCTGGGGGGGAACACTGAAGCTTTCTTT.